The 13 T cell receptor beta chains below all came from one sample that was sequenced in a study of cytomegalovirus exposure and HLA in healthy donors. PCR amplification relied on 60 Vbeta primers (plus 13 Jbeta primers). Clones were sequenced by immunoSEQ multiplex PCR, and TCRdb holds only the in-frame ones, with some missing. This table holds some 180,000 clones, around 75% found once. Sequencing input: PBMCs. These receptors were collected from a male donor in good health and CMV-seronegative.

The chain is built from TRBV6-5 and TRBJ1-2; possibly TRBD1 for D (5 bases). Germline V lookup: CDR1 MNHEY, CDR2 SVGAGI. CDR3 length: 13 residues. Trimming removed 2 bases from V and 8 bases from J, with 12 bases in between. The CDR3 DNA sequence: TGTGCCAGCAGTTACGCGGGGGGTGAAGGCTACACCTTC. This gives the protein CASSYAGGEGYTF.

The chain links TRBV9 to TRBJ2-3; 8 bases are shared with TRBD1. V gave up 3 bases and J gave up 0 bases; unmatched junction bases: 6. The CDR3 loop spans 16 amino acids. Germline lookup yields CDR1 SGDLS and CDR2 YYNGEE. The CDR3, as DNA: TGTGCCAGCAGCGCTCGGACAGGGATGAGCACAGATACGCAGTATTTT. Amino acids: CASSARTGMSTDTQYF.

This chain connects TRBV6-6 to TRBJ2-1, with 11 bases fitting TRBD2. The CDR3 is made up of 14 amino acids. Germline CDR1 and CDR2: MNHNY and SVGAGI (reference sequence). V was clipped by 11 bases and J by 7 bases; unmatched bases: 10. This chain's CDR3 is CAGTSGGRENEQFF. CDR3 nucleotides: TGTGCCGGCACTAGCGGGGGAAGGGAAAATGAGCAGTTCTTC.

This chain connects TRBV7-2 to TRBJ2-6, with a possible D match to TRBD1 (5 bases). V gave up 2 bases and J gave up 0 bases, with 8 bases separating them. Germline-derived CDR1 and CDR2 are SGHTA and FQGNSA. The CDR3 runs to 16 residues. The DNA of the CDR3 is TGTGCCAGCAGCTTAAGACAGAGCTCTGGGGCCAACGTCCTGACTTTC. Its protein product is CASSLRQSSGANVLTF.

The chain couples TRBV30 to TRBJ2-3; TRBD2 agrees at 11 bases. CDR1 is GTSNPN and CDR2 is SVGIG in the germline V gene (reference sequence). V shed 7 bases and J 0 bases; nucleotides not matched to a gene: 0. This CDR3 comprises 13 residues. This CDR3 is CASSGGSTDTQYF. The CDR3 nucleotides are TGTGCCTCTAGCGGGGGGAGCACAGATACGCAGTATTTT.

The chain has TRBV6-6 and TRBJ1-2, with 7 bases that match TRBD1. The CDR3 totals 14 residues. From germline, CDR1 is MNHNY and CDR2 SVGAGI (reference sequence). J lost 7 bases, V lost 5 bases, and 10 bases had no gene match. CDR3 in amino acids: CASSQQEGAVGYTF. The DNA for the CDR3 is TGTGCCAGCAGTCAACAGGAGGGGGCGGTTGGCTACACCTTC.

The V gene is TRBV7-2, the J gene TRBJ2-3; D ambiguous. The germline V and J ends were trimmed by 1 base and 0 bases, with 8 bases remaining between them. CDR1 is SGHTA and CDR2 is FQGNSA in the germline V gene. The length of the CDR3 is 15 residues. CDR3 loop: CASSLVWPSTDTQYF. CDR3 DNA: TGTGCCAGCAGCTTAGTGTGGCCGAGCACAGATACGCAGTATTTT.

The CDR3 DNA reads as TGTGCCAGCAGTGATCGGGGGGGGAGAAGGGAGACCCAGTACTTC. Its protein is CASSDRGGRRETQYF. This chain joins TRBV2 and TRBJ2-5, with 8 bases matching TRBD2. CDR1 is SNHLY and CDR2 is FYNNEI in the germline V gene. Unmatched junction bases numbered 8, after V lost 3 bases and J lost 5 bases. The CDR3 length is 15 residues.

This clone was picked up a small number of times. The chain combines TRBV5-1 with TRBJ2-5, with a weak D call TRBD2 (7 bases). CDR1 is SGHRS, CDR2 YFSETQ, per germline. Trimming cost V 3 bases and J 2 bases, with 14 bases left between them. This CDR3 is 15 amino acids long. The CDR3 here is CASSWGGRGQETQYF. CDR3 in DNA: TGCGCCAGCAGCTGGGGGGGCCGGGGTCAAGAGACCCAGTACTTC.

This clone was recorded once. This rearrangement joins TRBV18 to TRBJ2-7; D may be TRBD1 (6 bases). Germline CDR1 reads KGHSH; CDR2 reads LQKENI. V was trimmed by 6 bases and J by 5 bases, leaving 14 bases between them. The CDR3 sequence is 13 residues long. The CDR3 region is CASSVTGIDEQYF. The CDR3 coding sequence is TGTGCCAGCTCCGTAACAGGGATCGACGAGCAGTACTTC.

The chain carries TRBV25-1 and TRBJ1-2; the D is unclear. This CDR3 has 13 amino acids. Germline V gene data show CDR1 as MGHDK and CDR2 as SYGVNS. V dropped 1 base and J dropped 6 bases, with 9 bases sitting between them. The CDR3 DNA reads TGTGCCAGCAGTGAATCGGTGGGCCATGGCTACACCTTC. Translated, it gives CASSESVGHGYTF.

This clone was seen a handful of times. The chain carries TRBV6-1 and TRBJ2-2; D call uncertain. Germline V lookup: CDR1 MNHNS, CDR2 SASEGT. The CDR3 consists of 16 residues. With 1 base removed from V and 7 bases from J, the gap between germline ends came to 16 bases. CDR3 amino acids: CASSEGVRAPIGELFF. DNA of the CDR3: TGTGCCAGCAGTGAAGGTGTGAGAGCCCCAATCGGGGAGCTGTTTTTT.

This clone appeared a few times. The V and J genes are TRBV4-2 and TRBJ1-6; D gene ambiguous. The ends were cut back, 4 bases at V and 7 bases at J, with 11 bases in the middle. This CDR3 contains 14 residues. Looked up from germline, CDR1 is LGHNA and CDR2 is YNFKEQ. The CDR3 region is CASSPLGRNSPLHF. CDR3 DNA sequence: TGTGCCAGCAGCCCCCTAGGCCGCAATTCACCCCTCCACTTT.